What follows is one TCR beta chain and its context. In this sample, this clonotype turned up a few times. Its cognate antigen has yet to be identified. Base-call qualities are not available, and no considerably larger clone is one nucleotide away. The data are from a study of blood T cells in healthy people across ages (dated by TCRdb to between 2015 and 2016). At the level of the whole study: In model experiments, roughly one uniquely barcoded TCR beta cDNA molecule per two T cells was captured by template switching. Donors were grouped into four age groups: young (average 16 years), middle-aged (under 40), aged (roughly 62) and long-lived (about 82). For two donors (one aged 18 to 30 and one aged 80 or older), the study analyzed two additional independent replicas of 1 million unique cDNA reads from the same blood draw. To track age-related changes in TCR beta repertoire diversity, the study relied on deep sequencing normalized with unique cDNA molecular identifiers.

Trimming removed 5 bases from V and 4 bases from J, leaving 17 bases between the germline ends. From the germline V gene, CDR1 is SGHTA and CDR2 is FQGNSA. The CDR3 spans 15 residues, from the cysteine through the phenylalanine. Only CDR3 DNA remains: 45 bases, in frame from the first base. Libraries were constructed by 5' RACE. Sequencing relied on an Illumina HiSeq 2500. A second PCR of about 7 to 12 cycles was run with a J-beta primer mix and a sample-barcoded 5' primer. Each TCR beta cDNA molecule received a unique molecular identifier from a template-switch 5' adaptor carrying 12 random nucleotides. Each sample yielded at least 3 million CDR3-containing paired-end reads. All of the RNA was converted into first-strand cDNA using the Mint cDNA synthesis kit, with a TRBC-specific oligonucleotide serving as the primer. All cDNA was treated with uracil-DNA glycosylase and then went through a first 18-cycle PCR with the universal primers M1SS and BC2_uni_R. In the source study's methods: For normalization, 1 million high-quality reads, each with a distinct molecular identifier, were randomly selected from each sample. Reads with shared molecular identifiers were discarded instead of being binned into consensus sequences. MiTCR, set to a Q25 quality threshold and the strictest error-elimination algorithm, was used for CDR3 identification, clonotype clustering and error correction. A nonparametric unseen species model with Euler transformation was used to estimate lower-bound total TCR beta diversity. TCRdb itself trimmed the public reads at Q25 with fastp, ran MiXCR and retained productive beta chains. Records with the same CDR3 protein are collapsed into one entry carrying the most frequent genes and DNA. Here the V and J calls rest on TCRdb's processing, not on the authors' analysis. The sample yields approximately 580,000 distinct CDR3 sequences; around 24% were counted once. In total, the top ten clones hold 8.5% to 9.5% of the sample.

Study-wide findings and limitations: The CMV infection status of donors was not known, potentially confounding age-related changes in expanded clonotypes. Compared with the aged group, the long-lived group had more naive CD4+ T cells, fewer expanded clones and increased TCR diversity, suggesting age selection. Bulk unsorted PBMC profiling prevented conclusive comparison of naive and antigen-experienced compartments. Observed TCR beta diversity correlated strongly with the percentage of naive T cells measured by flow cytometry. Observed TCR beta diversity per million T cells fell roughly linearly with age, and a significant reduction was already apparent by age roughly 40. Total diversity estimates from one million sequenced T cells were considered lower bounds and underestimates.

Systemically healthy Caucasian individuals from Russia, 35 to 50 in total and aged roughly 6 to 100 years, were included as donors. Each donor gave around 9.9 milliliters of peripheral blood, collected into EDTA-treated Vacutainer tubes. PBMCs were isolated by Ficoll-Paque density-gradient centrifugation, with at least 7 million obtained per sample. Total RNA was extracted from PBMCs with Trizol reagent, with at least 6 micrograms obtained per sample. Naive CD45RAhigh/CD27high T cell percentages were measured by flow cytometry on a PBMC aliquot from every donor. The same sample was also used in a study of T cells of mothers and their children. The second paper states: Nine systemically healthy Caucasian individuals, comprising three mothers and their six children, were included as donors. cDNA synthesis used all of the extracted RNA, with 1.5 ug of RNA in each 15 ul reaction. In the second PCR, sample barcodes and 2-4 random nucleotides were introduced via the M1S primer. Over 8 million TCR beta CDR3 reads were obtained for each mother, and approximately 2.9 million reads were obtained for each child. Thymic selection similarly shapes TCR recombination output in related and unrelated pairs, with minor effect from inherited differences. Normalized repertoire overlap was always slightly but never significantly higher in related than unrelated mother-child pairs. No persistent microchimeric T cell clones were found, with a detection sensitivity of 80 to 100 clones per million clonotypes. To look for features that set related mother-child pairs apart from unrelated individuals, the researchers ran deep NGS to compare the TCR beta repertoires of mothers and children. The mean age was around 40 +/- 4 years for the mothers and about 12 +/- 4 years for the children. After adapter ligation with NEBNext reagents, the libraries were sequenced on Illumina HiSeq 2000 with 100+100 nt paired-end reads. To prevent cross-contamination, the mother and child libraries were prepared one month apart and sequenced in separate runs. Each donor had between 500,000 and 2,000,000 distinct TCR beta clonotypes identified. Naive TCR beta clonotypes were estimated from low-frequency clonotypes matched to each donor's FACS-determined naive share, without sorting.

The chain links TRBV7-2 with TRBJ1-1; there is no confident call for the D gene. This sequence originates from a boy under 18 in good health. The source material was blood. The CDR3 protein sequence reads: CASSLGPSTITEAFF. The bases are TGTGCCAGCAGCCTAGGACCGAGTACCATCACTGAAGCTTTCTTT. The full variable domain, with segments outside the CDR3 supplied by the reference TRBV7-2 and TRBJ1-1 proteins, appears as GAGVSQSPSNKVTEKGKDVELRCDPISGHTALYWYRQSLGQGLEFLIYFQGNSAPDKSGLPSDRFSAERTGGSVSTLTIQRTQQEDSAVYLCASSLGPSTITEAFFGQGTRLTVV.